These 6 T cell receptor beta chains were all obtained from the same sample, sequenced in a study of cytomegalovirus exposure and HLA in healthy donors. PCR primers comprised 60 Vbeta and 13 Jbeta primers. Generated by immunoSEQ multiplex PCR, the TCRdb table keeps only in-frame clones and is missing some. The sample has about 180,000 clones; 65% to 90% are singletons. Sequencing input: PBMCs. The origin of the receptors is a girl aged 2-15 years in good health and CMV-seropositive.

This sequence joins TRBV4-1 and TRBJ2-1; 9 nucleotides match TRBD2. J gave up 5 bases and V 1 base, and 9 bases lay outside the gene matches. The CDR3 sequence is 17 residues long. Germline CDR1 is MGHRA and CDR2 is YSYEKL. CDR3 bases: TGCGCCAGCAGCCAAGGGAGAGGACTAGCGAGAAACAATGAGCAGTTCTTC. It is translated as CASSQGRGLARNNEQFF.

J is TRBJ2-6 and V is TRBV12-5; 7 bases are a match to TRBD1. In germline, CDR1 is LGHNT, CDR2 FRNRAP. Trimming removed 0 bases from V and 2 bases from J; junction bases left unmatched: 4. The CDR3 is 17 amino acids. CDR3 DNA sequence: TGTGCTAGTGGTTTGGTCACGACAGGGCCTGGGGCCAACGTCCTGACTTTC. It yields the protein CASGLVTTGPGANVLTF.

Only one count was recorded for this clone. The chain carries TRBV5-1 and TRBJ2-2, with TRBD1 matching 9 bases. Losses at the gene ends were 2 bases for V and 5 bases for J; bases not matched to a gene: 7. The germline V gene has CDR1 SGHRS and CDR2 YFSETQ. The CDR3 loop spans 16 amino acids. The CDR3 is CASSFGDREHTGELFF. In nucleotides, the CDR3 is TGCGCCAGCAGCTTCGGGGACAGGGAGCATACCGGGGAGCTGTTTTTT.

The V call is TRBV19, the J call TRBJ2-2; TRBD2 matches 8 bases. This CDR3 has 16 amino acids. J lost 0 bases, V lost 1 base, and 1 base had no gene match. Per the germline V gene, CDR1 is LNHDA and CDR2 is SQIVND (reference sequence). CDR3 region: CASSIVGRANTGELFF. The CDR3 bases are TGTGCCAGTAGTATAGTCGGGAGGGCGAACACCGGGGAGCTGTTTTTT.

The chain has TRBV5-1 and TRBJ2-2, with 10 bases lining up with TRBD2. The V and J ends lost 0 bases and 4 bases, in that order; junction bases with no gene match: 9. This CDR3 is 18 amino acids long. The germline V gene encodes CDR1 SGHRS and CDR2 YFSETQ. Here the CDR3 reads CASSLVAGGRAGTGELFF. CDR3 nucleotide sequence: TGCGCCAGCAGCTTGGTAGCGGGAGGCCGCGCCGGCACCGGGGAGCTGTTTTTT.

Remarks on this clone: Other DNA sequences from this sample encode an identical CDR3 as well. The chain links TRBV6-1 to TRBJ2-3; 10 bases agree with TRBD2. In germline, CDR1 is MNHNS, CDR2 SASEGT. The CDR3 has 15 amino acids. V lost 4 bases and J lost 1; bases outside the gene matches: 2. This CDR3 reads CASSGGTSGTDTQYF. CDR3 bases: TGTGCCAGCAGTGGCGGGACTAGCGGCACAGATACGCAGTATTTT.